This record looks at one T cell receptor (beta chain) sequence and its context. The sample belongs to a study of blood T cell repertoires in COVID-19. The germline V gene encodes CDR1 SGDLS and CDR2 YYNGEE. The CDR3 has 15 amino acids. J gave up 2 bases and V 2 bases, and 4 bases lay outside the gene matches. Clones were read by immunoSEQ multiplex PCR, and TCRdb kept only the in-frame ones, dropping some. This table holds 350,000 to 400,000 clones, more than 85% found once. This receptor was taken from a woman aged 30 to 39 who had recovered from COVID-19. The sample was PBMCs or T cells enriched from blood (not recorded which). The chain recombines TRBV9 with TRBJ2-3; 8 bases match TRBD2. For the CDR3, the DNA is TGTGCCAGCAGCGTTAGCGGGGAGAACACAGATACGCAGTATTTT. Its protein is CASSVSGENTDTQYF.